The 19 T cell receptor beta chains below come from one sample, sequenced in a study of blood T cell repertoires in COVID-19. Clones were sequenced by immunoSEQ multiplex PCR, and TCRdb holds only the in-frame ones, with some missing. The sample lists over 55,000 clones, around 86% occurring once. Source material: peripheral blood. The receptors stem from a human donor with active COVID-19. The donor label of this sample is uncertain.

V usage is TRBV11-2 and J usage is TRBJ2-7; D might be TRBD2 (6 bases). Trimming stripped 0 bases from V and 12 bases from J, with 9 bases between. Germline V gene sequence: CDR1 SGHAT, CDR2 FQNNGV. This CDR3 comprises 11 residues. The DNA for the CDR3 is TGTGCCAGCAGCTTAGACCGGGGGATGTACTTC. It translates to CASSLDRGMYF.

The chain recombines TRBV2 with TRBJ2-5, with D possibly matching TRBD1 (5 bases). The length of the CDR3 is 14 residues. Per germline, CDR1 SNHLY and CDR2 FYNNEI. The V end was cut by 4 bases, the J end by 5 bases, with 14 bases between. The CDR3 protein is CASSGQGGSETQYF. CDR3 DNA: TGTGCCAGCAGTGGGCAGGGTGGGTCCGAGACCCAGTACTTC.

V is TRBV25-1 and J is TRBJ2-2; D ambiguous. CDR1 is MGHDK and CDR2 is SYGVNS in the germline V gene. This CDR3 is built from 15 residues. Trimming removed 5 bases from V and 10 bases from J, with 20 bases in between. CDR3 loop: CASSITNIAPSELFF. CDR3 in DNA: TGTGCCAGCAGTATTACCAACATCGCACCGTCGGAGCTGTTTTTT. Complete variable domain (other parts from reference TRBV25-1 and TRBJ2-2): EADIYQTPRYLVIGTGKKITLECSQTMGHDKMYWYQQDPGMELHLIHYSYGVNSTEKGDLSSESTVSRIRTEHFPLTLESARPSHTSQYLCASSITNIAPSELFFGEGSRLTVL.

The V call is TRBV18, the J call TRBJ2-5; D remains ambiguous. V was shortened by 4 bases and J by 3 bases, with 3 bases between the two germline ends. Germline CDR1 reads KGHSH; CDR2 reads LQKENI. This CDR3 contains 11 residues. The CDR3 reads CASSLEETQYF. CDR3 nucleotide sequence: TGTGCCAGCTCACTCGAAGAGACCCAGTACTTC.

The chain links TRBV11-3 to TRBJ1-3, with no clear D. There are 13 residues in the CDR3. Germline values: CDR1 SGHNT, CDR2 YENEEA. V lost 5 bases, J lost 4 bases, and 9 bases lay in between. The CDR3 DNA reads TGTGCCAGCAGCCTATCGTCCGGAAACACCATATATTTT. Translating it yields CASSLSSGNTIYF.

The chain recombines TRBV7-2 with TRBJ1-2, with D tentatively TRBD1 (5 bases). CDR1 SGHTA and CDR2 FQGNSA come from the germline V gene. This CDR3 has 15 amino acids. V was pared by 0 bases and J by 7 bases, with 15 bases between. The chain's CDR3 is CASSLAWGTPAGYTF. Written as DNA, the CDR3 is TGTGCCAGCAGCTTAGCGTGGGGCACCCCCGCTGGCTACACCTTC. Supplemented by reference TRBV7-2 and TRBJ1-2, the full variable domain reads GAGVSQSPSNKVTEKGKDVELRCDPISGHTALYWYRQSLGQGLEFLIYFQGNSAPDKSGLPSDRFSAERTGGSVSTLTIQRTQQEDSAVYLCASSLAWGTPAGYTFGSGTRLTVV.

This clone was seen once. V is TRBV3-1 (or the pseudogene TRBV3-2) and J is TRBJ2-5; TRBD2 aligns across 12 bases. This CDR3 is built from 16 residues. Germline V lookup: CDR1 LGHDT, CDR2 YNNKEL (reference sequence). After removal of 4 bases from V and 2 bases from J, the junction contained 5 bases not matched to a gene. The CDR3 coding sequence is TGTGCCAGCAGCCCCGCACTAGCGGGGGGTCAAGAGACCCAGTACTTC. It is translated as CASSPALAGGQETQYF.

The genes are TRBV4-1 and TRBJ1-3, with 10 bases identical to TRBD1. The trim removed 3 bases at V and 6 bases at J, leaving 5 bases unmatched. Germline V gene sequence: CDR1 MGHRA, CDR2 YSYEKL. The CDR3 consists of 15 residues. In DNA, the CDR3 is TGCGCCAGCAGCCAGCTTGGGACAGGGGAAAACACCATATATTTT. Residues: CASSQLGTGENTIYF.

V is TRBV2 and J is TRBJ1-1; 7 bases fit TRBD1. CDR1 SNHLY and CDR2 FYNNEI come from the germline V gene. J was trimmed by 2 bases and V by 9 bases; bases with no gene match: 12. The CDR3 spans 15 residues. This CDR3 is CARTNRGQSNTEAFF. In DNA form, the CDR3 reads TGTGCCAGGACTAACAGGGGTCAATCCAACACTGAAGCTTTCTTT.

This clone was found once. J is TRBJ2-7 and V is TRBV18; D not resolved. V lost 3 bases and J lost 3, with 12 bases in between. Germline-derived CDR1 and CDR2 are KGHSH and LQKENI. CDR3 length equals 14 residues. CDR3 in DNA: TGTGCCAGCTCACCGACCATGGGCAGCTACGAGCAGTACTTC. As protein: CASSPTMGSYEQYF.

The gene calls are TRBV5-1 and TRBJ1-2; possible D gene TRBD1, 6 bases. CDR3 length equals 15 residues. Germline loops: CDR1 SGHRS, CDR2 YFSETQ. The V end was cut by 4 bases, the J end by 4 bases, with 17 bases between. The CDR3 reads CASSVDGQPFYGYTF. CDR3 bases: TGCGCCAGCAGCGTGGATGGACAGCCCTTCTATGGCTACACCTTC. Supplemented by reference TRBV5-1 and TRBJ1-2, the full variable domain reads KAGVTQTPRYLIKTRGQQVTLSCSPISGHRSVSWYQQTPGQGLQFLFEYFSETQRNKGNFPGRFSGRQFSNSRSEMNVSTLELGDSALYLCASSVDGQPFYGYTFGSGTRLTVV.

CDR3 coding DNA: TGTGCCAGCAGCCAAGTAGTGGTAGCGGCACACACAGATACGCAGTATTTT. Its protein is CASSQVVVAAHTDTQYF. The V and J genes are TRBV4-2 and TRBJ2-3; D possibly corresponds to TRBD2 (6 bases). The CDR3 runs 17 residues. Trimming stripped 1 base from V and 2 bases from J, with 16 bases between. The germline gives CDR1 LGHNA, CDR2 YNFKEQ.

The J gene is TRBJ1-4, the V gene TRBV5-8, with TRBD1 matching over 7 bases. Germline V gene lookup returns CDR1 SGHTS and CDR2 YDEGEE. Trimming cost V 1 base and J 8 bases; bases outside gene matches: 5. The CDR3 length is 14 residues. The DNA of the CDR3 is TGTGCCAGCAGCTTGAAGGGGGCAGGAGAAAAACTGTTTTTT. It translates to CASSLKGAGEKLFF.

The V call is TRBV14, the J call TRBJ1-4; 7 positions match TRBD1. Germline V gene lookup returns CDR1 SGHDN and CDR2 FVKESK. This CDR3 has 18 residues. V lost 1 base to trimming and J lost 7 bases; unmatched junction nucleotides: 15. CDR3 protein: CASSQAPWTGSSGEKLFF. CDR3 bases: TGTGCCAGCAGCCAAGCCCCTTGGACAGGATCATCTGGTGAAAAACTGTTTTTT.

The V gene is TRBV11-3, the J gene TRBJ2-5; weak D call: TRBD2 (7 bases). The V end lost 5 bases, the J end lost 1 base, and 20 bases lay between the germline ends. From germline, CDR1 is SGHNT and CDR2 YENEEA. The CDR3 is made up of 17 amino acids. The CDR3 region has the DNA TGTGCCAGCAGCCTCCTCCCGCGGGGGCCCCTCCAAGAGACCCAGTACTTC. Protein sequence: CASSLLPRGPLQETQYF.

The chain has TRBV5-1 and TRBJ2-7, with D perhaps matching TRBD1 (6 bases). The ends were cut back, 3 bases at V and 0 bases at J, with 10 bases in the middle. The CDR3 runs to 14 residues. CDR1 and CDR2 from the germline V gene are SGHRS and YFSETQ. CDR3 DNA: TGCGCCAGCAGCTGGGACACGAGCTCCTACGAGCAGTACTTC. Translated, it gives CASSWDTSSYEQYF.

The chain couples TRBV19 to TRBJ2-1; 13 bases are a match to TRBD2. Looked up from germline, CDR1 is LNHDA and CDR2 is SQIVND (reference sequence). This CDR3 comprises 14 residues. Trimming removed 6 bases from V and 9 bases from J; junction bases left unmatched: 5. The CDR3 coding sequence is TGTGCCAGTAGACTAGCGGGGGGGTATGGTGAGCAGTTCTTC. This translates into CASRLAGGYGEQFF.

CDR3 amino acids: CAWSPRVGQPQHF. CDR3 bases: TGTGCCTGGAGTCCACGGGTGGGTCAGCCCCAGCATTTT. The chain couples TRBV30 to TRBJ1-5, with no clear D. V lost 2 bases and J 6 bases, leaving 11 bases between the germline ends. The CDR3 covers 13 residues. CDR1 and CDR2 (germline): GTSNPN, SVGIG (reference sequence).

This clone was picked up one time. The chain recombines TRBV5-1 with TRBJ2-1, with 15 bases lining up with TRBD2. The germline V gene encodes CDR1 SGHRS and CDR2 YFSETQ. V lost 2 bases to trimming and J lost 9 bases; unmatched junction nucleotides: 6. The CDR3 length is 16 residues. This CDR3 is CASSLRTSGGAVEQFF. CDR3 bases: TGCGCCAGCAGCTTACGGACTAGCGGGGGGGCAGTTGAGCAGTTCTTC.